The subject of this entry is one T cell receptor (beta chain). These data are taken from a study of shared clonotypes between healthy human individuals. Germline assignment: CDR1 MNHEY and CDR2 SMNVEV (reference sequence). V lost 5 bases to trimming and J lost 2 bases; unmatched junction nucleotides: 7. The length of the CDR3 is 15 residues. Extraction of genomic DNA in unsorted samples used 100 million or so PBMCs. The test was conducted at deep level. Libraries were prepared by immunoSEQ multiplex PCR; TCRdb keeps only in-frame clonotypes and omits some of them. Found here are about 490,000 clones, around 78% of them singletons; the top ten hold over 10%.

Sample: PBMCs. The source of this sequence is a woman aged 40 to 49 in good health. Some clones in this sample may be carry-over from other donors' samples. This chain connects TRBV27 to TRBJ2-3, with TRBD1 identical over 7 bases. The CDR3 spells CASSRTGAVTDTQYF. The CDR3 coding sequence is TGTGCCAGCAGTCGCACAGGGGCAGTCACAGATACGCAGTATTTT.